The clone carrying this T cell receptor beta chain was detected once. Study processing details: Reference gene primers were amplified, and this amplification served to estimate nucleated cell counts. TCRdb's copy holds only in-frame clones and misses some; the assay was immunoSEQ multiplex PCR. V and J calls and clone size are copied from that table; D and trimming were computed from the DNA. The repertoire has 35,000 to 45,000 clones, approximately 79% of them found once; the top ten carry about 33%. These data belong to a study of blood T cell repertoires in COVID-19. Background on the study: Some COVID-19 samples were acute and others convalescent; all came from the United States, Italy and Spain. T cells, B-cell-depleted T cells, or PBMCs provided the cDNA or gDNA that served as material.

The receptor comes from a woman of 80 years or more with acute or convalescent COVID-19. Sequencing used peripheral blood.

The CDR3 DNA is TGTGCCAGTAGCATACAGGGGCCGAACACTGAAGCTTTCTTT. Protein: CASSIQGPNTEAFF. The J gene is TRBJ1-1, the V gene TRBV19; 7 bases map to TRBD1. The V gene end was trimmed by 6 bases and the J gene end by 1 base; junction bases not matched to a gene: 5. Germline V gene sequence: CDR1 LNHDA, CDR2 SQIVND (reference sequence). CDR3 length equals 14 residues.